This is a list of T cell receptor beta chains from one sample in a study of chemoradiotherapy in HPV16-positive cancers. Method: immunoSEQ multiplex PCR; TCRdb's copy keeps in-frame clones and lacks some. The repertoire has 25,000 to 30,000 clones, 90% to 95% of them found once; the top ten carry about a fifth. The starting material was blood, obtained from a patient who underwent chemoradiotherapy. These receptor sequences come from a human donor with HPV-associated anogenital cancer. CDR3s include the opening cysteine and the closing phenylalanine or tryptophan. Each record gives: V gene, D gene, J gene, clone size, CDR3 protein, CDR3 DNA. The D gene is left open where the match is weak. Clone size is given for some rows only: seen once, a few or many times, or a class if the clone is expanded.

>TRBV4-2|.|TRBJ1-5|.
CASSPQAGYNQPQHF
TGTGCCAGCAGCCCACAAGCGGGGTACAATCAGCCCCAGCATTTT
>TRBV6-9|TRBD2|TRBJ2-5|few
CASREAGWGETQYF
TGTGCCAGCAGAGAAGCGGGGTGGGGGGAGACCCAGTACTTC
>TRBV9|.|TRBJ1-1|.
CASSVAPRRNTEAFF
TGTGCCAGCAGCGTAGCACCTAGAAGGAACACTGAAGCTTTCTTT
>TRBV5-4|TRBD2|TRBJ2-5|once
CASTLGSSGAEETQYF
TGTGCCAGCACCTTGGGGTCTAGCGGGGCCGAAGAGACCCAGTACTTC
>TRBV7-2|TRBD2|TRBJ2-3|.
CASSSGGSVDTQYF
TGTGCCAGCAGCTCGGGGGGAAGCGTAGATACGCAGTATTTT
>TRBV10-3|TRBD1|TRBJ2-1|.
CAIRSQGAAEQFF
TGTGCCATCAGATCACAGGGGGCGGCTGAGCAGTTCTTC
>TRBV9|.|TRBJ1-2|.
CASSPGWGQGGYTF
TGTGCCAGCAGCCCTGGATGGGGGCAGGGTGGCTACACCTTC
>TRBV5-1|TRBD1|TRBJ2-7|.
CASSSIPSSRQGESYEQYF
TGCGCCAGCAGCTCGATACCCTCATCTAGACAGGGGGAATCCTACGAGCAGTACTTC
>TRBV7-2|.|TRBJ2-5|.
CASSLYGKETQYF
TGTGCCAGCAGCTTATACGGGAAAGAGACCCAGTACTTC
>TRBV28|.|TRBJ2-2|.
CASGGIGGTGELFF
TGTGCCAGCGGCGGTATAGGTGGGACCGGGGAGCTGTTTTTT
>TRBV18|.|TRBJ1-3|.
CASPQGPGNTIYF
TGTGCCAGCCCACAGGGTCCTGGAAACACCATATATTTT
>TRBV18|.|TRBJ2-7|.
CASSPPQIYEQYF
TGTGCCAGCTCACCACCCCAGATTTACGAGCAGTACTTC
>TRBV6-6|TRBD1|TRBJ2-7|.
CASSYGPGQGSLEQYF
TGTGCCAGCAGTTACGGGCCGGGACAGGGGTCCCTCGAGCAGTACTTC
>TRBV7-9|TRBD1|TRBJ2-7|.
CASSLRGDSDEQYF
TGTGCCAGCAGCTTGAGAGGGGACAGCGACGAGCAGTACTTC
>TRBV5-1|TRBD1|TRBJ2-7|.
CASSPGTGLEQYF
TGCGCCAGCAGCCCGGGGACAGGGCTCGAGCAGTACTTC
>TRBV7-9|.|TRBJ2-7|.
CASSEQGYEQYF
TGTGCCAGCAGCGAACAGGGTTACGAGCAGTACTTC
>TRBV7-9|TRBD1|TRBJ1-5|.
CASSPGQGYQPQHF
TGTGCCAGCAGCCCAGGACAGGGATATCAGCCCCAGCATTTT
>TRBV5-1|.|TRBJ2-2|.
CASSSTDTGELFF
TGCGCCAGCAGCTCCACAGACACCGGGGAGCTGTTTTTT
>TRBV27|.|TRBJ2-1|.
CASKLGGSSYNEQFF
TGTGCCAGCAAACTTGGAGGCAGCTCCTACAATGAGCAGTTCTTC
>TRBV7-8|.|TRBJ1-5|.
CASSLEQGNQPQHF
TGTGCCAGCAGCTTAGAACAGGGAAATCAGCCCCAGCATTTT
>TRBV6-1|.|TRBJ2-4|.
CASSALGTKNIQYF
TGTGCCAGCAGTGCCTTGGGTACCAAAAACATTCAGTACTTC
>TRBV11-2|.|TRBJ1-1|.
CASSLGSRGGKTEAFF
TGTGCCAGCAGCTTAGGATCGAGGGGTGGGAAGACTGAAGCTTTCTTT
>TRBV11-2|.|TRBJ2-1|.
CASSLVVGGPYNEQFF
TGTGCCAGCAGCTTAGTTGTCGGGGGGCCCTACAATGAGCAGTTCTTC
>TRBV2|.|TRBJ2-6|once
CASSNRFSGANVLTF
TGTGCCAGCAGCAACAGGTTCTCTGGGGCCAACGTCCTGACTTTC
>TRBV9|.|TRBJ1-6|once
CASSVGGNSPLHF
TGTGCCAGCAGCGTAGGCGGGAATTCACCCCTCCACTTT
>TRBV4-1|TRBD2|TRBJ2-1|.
CASSQVGTSRGNEQFF
TGCGCCAGCAGCCAAGTGGGGACTAGCCGGGGCAATGAGCAGTTCTTC
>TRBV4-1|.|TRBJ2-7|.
CASSQVHGSYEQYF
TGCGCCAGCAGCCAAGTGCACGGGTCCTACGAGCAGTACTTC
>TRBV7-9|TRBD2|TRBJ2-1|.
CASSWRTSGRPEQFF
TGTGCCAGCAGCTGGAGGACTAGCGGGAGACCTGAGCAGTTCTTC
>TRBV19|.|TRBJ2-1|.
CASRLRGLYNEQFF
TGTGCCAGCCGCCTCCGGGGACTCTACAATGAGCAGTTCTTC
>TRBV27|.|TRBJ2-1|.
CASSRNGPNFEQFF
TGTGCCAGCAGTCGTAATGGCCCCAATTTTGAGCAGTTCTTC
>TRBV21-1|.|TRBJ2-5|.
CAGSNGAPGDNQETQYF
TGTGCCGGATCAAATGGGGCACCGGGAGATAACCAAGAGACCCAGTACTTC
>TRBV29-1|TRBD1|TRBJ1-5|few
CSVRQGGELEHF
TGCAGCGTTAGACAGGGTGGGGAGTTGGAGCATTTT
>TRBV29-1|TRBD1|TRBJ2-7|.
CSVWTGGSNEQYF
TGCAGCGTCTGGACAGGGGGGTCCAACGAGCAGTACTTC
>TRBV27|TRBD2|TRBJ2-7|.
CASSPKTSGSYEQYF
TGTGCCAGCAGTCCAAAGACTAGCGGGTCCTACGAGCAGTACTTC
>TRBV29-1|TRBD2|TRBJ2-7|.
CSVELGLAGYEQYF
TGCAGCGTTGAATTGGGACTAGCGGGATACGAGCAGTACTTC
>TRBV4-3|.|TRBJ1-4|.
CASSQAMWTNEKLFF
TGCGCCAGCAGCCAAGCGATGTGGACTAATGAAAAACTGTTTTTT
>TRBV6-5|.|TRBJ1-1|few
CASSYSGRNTEAFF
TGTGCCAGCAGTTACTCGGGGCGCAACACTGAAGCTTTCTTT
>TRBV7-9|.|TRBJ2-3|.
CASSLPTTNTQYF
TGTGCCAGCAGCCTGCCGACTACAAATACGCAGTATTTT
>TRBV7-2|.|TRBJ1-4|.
CASSLVGTSNEKLFF
TGTGCCAGCAGCTTAGTCGGGACCTCTAATGAAAAACTGTTTTTT
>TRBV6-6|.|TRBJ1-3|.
CASSPDYSGNTIYF
TGTGCCAGCAGTCCGGATTACTCTGGAAACACCATATATTTT
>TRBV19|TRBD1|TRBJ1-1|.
CASSMRGRGTEAFF
TGTGCCAGTAGTATGAGGGGGCGCGGCACTGAAGCTTTCTTT
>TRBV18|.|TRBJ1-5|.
CASSPLGSLAGNQPQHF
TGTGCCAGCTCACCACTAGGTTCGCTGGCGGGGAATCAGCCCCAGCATTTT
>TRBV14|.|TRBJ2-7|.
CASSQGGTRLTDEQYF
TGTGCCAGCAGCCAAGGTGGGACACGGCTGACGGACGAGCAGTACTTC
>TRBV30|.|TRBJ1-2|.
CAWSVPTDSYGYTF
TGTGCCTGGAGTGTACCGACGGATAGCTATGGCTACACCTTC
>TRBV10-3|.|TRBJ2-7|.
CATKDPTYEQYF
TGTGCCACCAAGGACCCCACCTACGAGCAGTACTTC
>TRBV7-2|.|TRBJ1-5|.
CASSFRWGQPQHF
TGTGCCAGCAGCTTCCGGTGGGGTCAGCCCCAGCATTTT
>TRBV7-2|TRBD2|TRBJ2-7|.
CASSLDASGAYEQYF
TGTGCCAGCAGCTTAGACGCTAGCGGGGCCTACGAGCAGTACTTC
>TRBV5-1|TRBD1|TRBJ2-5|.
CASSLGTGAYQETQYF
TGCGCCAGCAGCTTGGGGACAGGGGCTTACCAAGAGACCCAGTACTTC
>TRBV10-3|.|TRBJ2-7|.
CAISEQVYEQYF
TGTGCCATCAGTGAACAGGTCTACGAGCAGTACTTC
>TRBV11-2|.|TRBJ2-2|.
CASSLAAGELFF
TGTGCCAGCAGCTTAGCGGCTGGGGAGCTGTTTTTT
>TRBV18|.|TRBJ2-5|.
CASSEIEGETQYF
TGTGCCAGCTCAGAAATCGAGGGGGAGACCCAGTACTTC
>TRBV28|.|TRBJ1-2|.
CASLRDYGYTF
TGTGCCAGCCTCAGGGACTATGGCTACACCTTC
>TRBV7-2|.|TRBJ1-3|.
CASSAMNTIYF
TGTGCCAGCAGCGCGATGAACACCATATATTTT
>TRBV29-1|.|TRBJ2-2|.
CSVVIVGNTGELFF
TGCAGCGTTGTTATTGTGGGAAACACCGGGGAGCTGTTTTTT
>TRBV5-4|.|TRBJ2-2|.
CASSPGISHENTGELFF
TGTGCCAGCAGCCCAGGGATATCACATGAAAACACCGGGGAGCTGTTTTTT
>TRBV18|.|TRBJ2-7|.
CASSPRDSSSYEQYF
TGTGCCAGCTCACCACGGGACTCCTCCTCCTACGAGCAGTACTTC
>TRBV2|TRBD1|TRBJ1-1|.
CAQQGGNTEAFF
TGTGCCCAGCAGGGGGGGAACACTGAAGCTTTCTTT
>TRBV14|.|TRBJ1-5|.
CANSNTGPRGNQPQHF
TGTGCCAACTCAAACACCGGGCCGCGAGGCAATCAGCCCCAGCATTTT
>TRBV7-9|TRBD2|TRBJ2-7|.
CASSLPPTSGLYEQYF
TGTGCCAGCAGCTTACCCCCTACTAGCGGGCTGTACGAGCAGTACTTC
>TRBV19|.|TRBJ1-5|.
CASSIPFDSNQPQHF
TGTGCCAGTAGTATACCCTTCGATAGCAATCAGCCCCAGCATTTT